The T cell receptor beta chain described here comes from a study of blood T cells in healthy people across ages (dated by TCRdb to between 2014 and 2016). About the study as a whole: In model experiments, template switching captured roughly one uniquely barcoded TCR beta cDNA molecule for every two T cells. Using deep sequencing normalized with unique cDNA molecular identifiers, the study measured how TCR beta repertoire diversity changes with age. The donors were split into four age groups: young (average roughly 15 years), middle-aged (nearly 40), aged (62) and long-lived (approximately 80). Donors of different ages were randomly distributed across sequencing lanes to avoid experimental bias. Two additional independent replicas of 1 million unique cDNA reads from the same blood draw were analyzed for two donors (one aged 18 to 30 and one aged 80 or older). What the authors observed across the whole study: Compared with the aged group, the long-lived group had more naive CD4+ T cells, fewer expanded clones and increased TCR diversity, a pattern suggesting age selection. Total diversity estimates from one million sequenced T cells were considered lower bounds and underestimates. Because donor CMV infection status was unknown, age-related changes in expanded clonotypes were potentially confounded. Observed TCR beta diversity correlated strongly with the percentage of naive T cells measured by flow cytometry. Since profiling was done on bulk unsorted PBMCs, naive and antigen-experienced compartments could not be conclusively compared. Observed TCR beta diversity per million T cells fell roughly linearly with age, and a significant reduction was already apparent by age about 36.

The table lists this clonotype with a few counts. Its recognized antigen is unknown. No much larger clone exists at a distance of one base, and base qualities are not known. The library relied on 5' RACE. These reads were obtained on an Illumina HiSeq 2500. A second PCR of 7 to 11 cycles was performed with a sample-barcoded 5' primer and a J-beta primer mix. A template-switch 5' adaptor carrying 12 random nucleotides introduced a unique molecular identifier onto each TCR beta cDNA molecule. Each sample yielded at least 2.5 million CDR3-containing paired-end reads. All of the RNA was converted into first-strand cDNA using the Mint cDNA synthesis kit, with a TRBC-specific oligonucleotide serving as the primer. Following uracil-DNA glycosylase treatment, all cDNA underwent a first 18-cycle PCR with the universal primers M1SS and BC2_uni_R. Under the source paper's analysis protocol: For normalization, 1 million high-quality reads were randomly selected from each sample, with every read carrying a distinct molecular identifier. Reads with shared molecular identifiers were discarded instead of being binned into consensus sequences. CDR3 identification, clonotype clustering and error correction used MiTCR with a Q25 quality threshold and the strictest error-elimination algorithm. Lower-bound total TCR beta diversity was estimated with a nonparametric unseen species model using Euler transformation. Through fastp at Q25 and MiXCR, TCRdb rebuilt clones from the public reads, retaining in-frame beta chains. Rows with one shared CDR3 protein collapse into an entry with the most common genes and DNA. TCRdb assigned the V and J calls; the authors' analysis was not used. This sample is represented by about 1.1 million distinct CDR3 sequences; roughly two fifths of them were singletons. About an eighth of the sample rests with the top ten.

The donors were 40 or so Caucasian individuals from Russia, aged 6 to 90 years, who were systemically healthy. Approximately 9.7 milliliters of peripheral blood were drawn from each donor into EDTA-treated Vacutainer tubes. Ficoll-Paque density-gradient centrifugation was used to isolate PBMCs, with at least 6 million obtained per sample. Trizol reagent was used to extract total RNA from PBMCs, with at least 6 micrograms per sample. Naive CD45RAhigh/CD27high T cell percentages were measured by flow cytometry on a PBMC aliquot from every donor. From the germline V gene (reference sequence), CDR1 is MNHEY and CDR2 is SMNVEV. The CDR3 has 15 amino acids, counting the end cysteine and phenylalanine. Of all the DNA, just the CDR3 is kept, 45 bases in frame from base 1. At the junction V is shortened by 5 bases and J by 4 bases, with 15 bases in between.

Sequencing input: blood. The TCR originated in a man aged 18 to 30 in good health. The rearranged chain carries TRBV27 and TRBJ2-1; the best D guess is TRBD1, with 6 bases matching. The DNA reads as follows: TGTGCCAGCAGTGCAGGGACAAACGTTTACAATGAGCAGTTCTTC. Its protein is CASSAGTNVYNEQFF.